This TCR beta chain was profiled in a study of blood T cell repertoires in COVID-19. Categorization into cohorts depended on clinical history that participants reported. This clone is a singleton in its sample. The table came from immunoSEQ multiplex PCR; TCRdb's copy has only in-frame clones and leaves some out. The table records just over 250,000 clones, about 86% of them present only once. Germline V gene lookup returns CDR1 LGHDT and CDR2 YNNKEL (reference sequence). The CDR3 has 16 amino acids. Trimming removed 5 bases from V and 4 bases from J; junction bases left unmatched: 10. Material for sequencing was PBMCs or T cells enriched from blood (not recorded which). The sequence was obtained from a man younger than 40 with acute COVID-19. The chain links TRBV3-1 (or the pseudogene TRBV3-2) to TRBJ1-2, with 10 nucleotides matching TRBD1. The CDR3 DNA follows: TGTGCCAGCAGCGAGTGGCCGACAGGGGGCGCCTATGGCTACACCTTC. Its translation: CASSEWPTGGAYGYTF.